The clone carrying this T cell receptor beta chain was seen ten or more times. The antigen remains unidentified. The source of the sample is a study of T-cell reconstitution after alpha-beta-depleted transplantation in children. Study-wide points: There were some patients whose high TCRbeta diversity at day 60 came from surviving recipient T cells and thymic progenitors.

Unique molecular identifiers were incorporated into the prepared TCRbeta library. One entry per CDR3 protein results from TCRdb running MiXCR on the PCR reads. The repertoire holds over 45,000 distinct CDR3 sequences, with 5% to 6.5% as singletons. Sequenced material: PBMCs, mostly from graft donor cells, taken 60 days after TCRalphabeta/CD19-depleted stem cell transplant. This receptor was identified in a female patient between 2 and 15 years old who had a stem cell transplant for aplastic anemia, so the T cells may come from the graft donor.

The CDR3 sequence is CATSRGDEQYF. The CDR3 coding sequence is TGTGCCACCAGCAGAGGAGACGAGCAGTACTTC. The chain has TRBV15 and TRBJ2-7, with no clear D. The CDR3 covers 11 residues. CDR1 and CDR2 from the germline V gene are LNHNV and YYDKDF (reference sequence). Trimming shortened V by 1 base and J by 5 bases, and 3 bases separated the two germline ends.